Listed below are T cell receptor beta chains from one sample, sequenced in a study of cytomegalovirus exposure and HLA in healthy donors. The protocol was immunoSEQ multiplex PCR, while the TCRdb copy is restricted to in-frame clones and leaves out a portion. The sample has about 45,000 clones; 45% to 60% are singletons. The sequenced sample was PBMCs. Receptors were obtained from a man in his 60s in good health and CMV-seronegative. Both conserved end residues are part of each CDR3. The order of the fields is D gene, clone size, V gene, CDR3 length, J gene, CDR3 DNA, CDR3 protein. D genes are given only for firm matches. Only part of the rows carry a size: once, few, many, or a class if the clone is expanded.

>NA|NA|TRBV28|12|TRBJ1-2
TGTGCCAGCAGTTTCGGGGTATCGGGCTACACCTTC
CASSFGVSGYTF
>TRBD1|few|TRBV10-2|14|TRBJ1-5
TGCGCCAGCAGTGAACAGGGGAAAGGCCAGCCCCAGCATTTT
CASSEQGKGQPQHF
>NA|NA|TRBV27|13|TRBJ1-2
TGTGCCAGCGGACGGGGGAAAAACTATGGCTACACCTTC
CASGRGKNYGYTF
>NA|few|TRBV30|10|TRBJ1-6
TGTGCCTGGAGTAGGACACGGCTCCACTTT
CAWSRTRLHF
>NA|NA|TRBV29-1|10|TRBJ1-1
TGCAGCGTTAAGACAGTTGAAGCTTTCTTT
CSVKTVEAFF
>NA|NA|TRBV29-1|15|TRBJ1-1
TGCAGCGTTGGGGGTGTGGGGGGTTTTAACACTGAAGCTTTCTTT
CSVGGVGGFNTEAFF
>NA|NA|TRBV28|12|TRBJ1-2
TGTGCCAGCAGGCCCCCGGACTATGGCTACACCTTC
CASRPPDYGYTF
>TRBD1|few|TRBV7-9|12|TRBJ1-1
TGTGCCAGCCGGGACAGGTTCACTGAAGCTTTCTTT
CASRDRFTEAFF
>NA|NA|TRBV7-8|12|TRBJ1-2
TGTGCCAGCAGCTCTCGGCAGGGGGGCTACACCTTC
CASSSRQGGYTF
>TRBD1|NA|TRBV6-4|14|TRBJ2-3
TGTGCCAGCAGTGACTCACAGGGGGCAGATACGCAGTATTTT
CASSDSQGADTQYF
>NA|NA|TRBV9|13|TRBJ1-5
TGTGCCAGCAGCGCGGGACACTACCAGCCCCAGCATTTT
CASSAGHYQPQHF
>NA|few|TRBV5-4|16|TRBJ1-3
TGTGCCAGCAGCTTGGGGGTACAGGGTCGAGGAAACACCATATATTTT
CASSLGVQGRGNTIYF
>TRBD2|NA|TRBV30|19|TRBJ2-1
TGTGCCTGGAGTGTGACTAGCGGGAGATTTAGGACGTCGGTGGATGAGCAGTTCTTC
CAWSVTSGRFRTSVDEQFF
>NA|NA|TRBV9|16|TRBJ2-1
TGTGCCAGCAGCGAGGGAACAGGAGCTGCCTACAATGAGCAGTTCTTC
CASSEGTGAAYNEQFF
>NA|few|TRBV6-5|14|TRBJ1-3
TGTGCCAGCAGGCCGGCGGGCTCTGGAAACACCATATATTTT
CASRPAGSGNTIYF
>NA|NA|TRBV2|11|TRBJ1-1
TGTGCCAGCAGAAGACAGACTGAAGCTTTCTTT
CASRRQTEAFF
>TRBD1|NA|TRBV4-1|16|TRBJ1-2
TGCGCCAGCAGCCAAGAGGGGACAGGGGGCTTCTATGGCTACACCTTC
CASSQEGTGGFYGYTF
>TRBD2|NA|TRBV28|15|TRBJ2-7
TGTGCCAGCAGCCCAAGCGGGATTGCCGCCTACGAGCAGTACTTC
CASSPSGIAAYEQYF
>NA|once|TRBV28|17|TRBJ2-1
TGTGCCAGCAAGCGACTAGTCTATAAGAGGTCCTACAATGAGCAGTTCTTC
CASKRLVYKRSYNEQFF
>NA|few|TRBV7-2|13|TRBJ1-2
TGTGCCAGCAGCTTAAGCAGGGAGGACGGCTACACCTTC
CASSLSREDGYTF
>NA|NA|TRBV10-3|14|TRBJ2-7
TGTGCCATCAAGCCGGAGCTTGGTACTACCGAGCAGTACTTC
CAIKPELGTTEQYF
>TRBD1|few|TRBV28|14|TRBJ2-7
TGTGCCAGCACCCCGGGACAGATCTTCTACGAGCAGTACTTC
CASTPGQIFYEQYF
>NA|NA|TRBV30|12|TRBJ1-3
TGTGCCTGGAGTGGATTCGGGAGCACCATATATTTT
CAWSGFGSTIYF
>TRBD2|NA|TRBV4-2|16|TRBJ2-1
TGTGCCAGCAGCCAACGTACTAGCGGGGATGACAATGAGCAGTTCTTC
CASSQRTSGDDNEQFF
>NA|NA|TRBV6-4|16|TRBJ1-1
TGTGCCAGCAGTGAAGATGGGCAGAACATGAACACTGAAGCTTTCTTT
CASSEDGQNMNTEAFF
>TRBD1|NA|TRBV5-1|14|TRBJ2-7
TGCGCCAGCAGCTCCTCGGACAGGGGGCGAGAGCAGTACTTC
CASSSSDRGREQYF
>TRBD2|NA|TRBV5-8|18|TRBJ2-1
TGTGCCAGCAGCCTATTAGGGACTAGCGGGGCGCACTACAATGAGCAGTTCTTC
CASSLLGTSGAHYNEQFF
>NA|NA|TRBV5-6|12|TRBJ2-7
TGTGCCAGCAGCTTTCAGACTTACGAGCAGTACTTC
CASSFQTYEQYF
>TRBD1|many|TRBV7-9|14|TRBJ1-4
TGTGCCAGCAGCTTACGACAGGGGAATGAAAAACTGTTTTTT
CASSLRQGNEKLFF
>NA|NA|TRBV2|15|TRBJ1-3
TGTGCCAGCGCCCGGACACTGAGCTCTGGAAACACCATATATTTT
CASARTLSSGNTIYF
>NA|NA|TRBV28|14|TRBJ1-2
TGTGCCAGCAGTTTCGGAGACGGAGTCTATGGCTACACCTTC
CASSFGDGVYGYTF
>NA|NA|TRBV30|14|TRBJ1-2
TGTGCCTGGAGTAGCGGGGACTCTAACTATGGCTACACCTTC
CAWSSGDSNYGYTF
>NA|few|TRBV4-1|16|TRBJ2-1
TGCGCCAGCAGCCATGGGGTCACGGGGTTCTACAATGAGCAGTTCTTC
CASSHGVTGFYNEQFF
>NA|NA|TRBV2|12|TRBJ2-3
TGTGCCAGCATCCTGAACCGGGATACGCAGTATTTT
CASILNRDTQYF
>NA|NA|TRBV19|13|TRBJ1-1
TGTGCCAGTAGTGGACAGCTGAACACTGAAGCTTTCTTT
CASSGQLNTEAFF
>TRBD2|NA|TRBV11-2|13|TRBJ2-5
TGTGCCAGCTCCCGGGAGGGCGTCGAGACCCAGTACTTC
CASSREGVETQYF
>NA|NA|TRBV7-8|17|TRBJ1-2
TGTGCCAGCAGCTTAGCCGGTCCCCTCTACGCAAACTATGGCTACACCTTC
CASSLAGPLYANYGYTF
>NA|NA|TRBV15|12|TRBJ2-1
TGTGCCACCAGCAGAGATCGGTATGAGCAGTTCTTC
CATSRDRYEQFF
>NA|once|TRBV6-5|13|TRBJ2-5
TGTGCCAGCAGTCCGGGTCGGGAAGAGACCCAGTACTTC
CASSPGREETQYF
>NA|NA|TRBV5-1|12|TRBJ2-1
TGCGCCAGCAGCTTGGGCCACAGGGAGCAGTTCTTC
CASSLGHREQFF
>TRBD2|few|TRBV30|15|TRBJ2-3
TGTGCCTGGAGGCCTAATAGCGGGCGCAGGGATACGCAGTATTTT
CAWRPNSGRRDTQYF
>TRBD1|NA|TRBV30|14|TRBJ2-7
TGTGCCTGGAGTCCCGGGACAGGAACCCACGAGCAGTACTTC
CAWSPGTGTHEQYF
>TRBD2|NA|TRBV29-1|14|TRBJ2-1
TGCAGCGTTGCTAGCGGGAGGGCCTCCAATGAGCAGTTCTTC
CSVASGRASNEQFF
>TRBD1|NA|TRBV4-1|17|TRBJ2-7
TGCGCCAGCAGCCAAATTCAAGGGGGCTCGAGCTCCTACGAGCAGTACTTC
CASSQIQGGSSSYEQYF
>TRBD1|NA|TRBV23-1|15|TRBJ1-1
TGCGCCAGCAGTCTCACAGGGGCCCTTAACACTGAAGCTTTCTTT
CASSLTGALNTEAFF
>TRBD2|NA|TRBV11-2|16|TRBJ2-7
TGTGCCAGCAGCAAACGGGGGGGCGAGGCCCTATACGAGCAGTACTTC
CASSKRGGEALYEQYF
>TRBD1|few|TRBV7-2|15|TRBJ2-7
TGTGCCAGCAGCTTAGAGGTTACAGGGGGCAACGAGCAGTACTTC
CASSLEVTGGNEQYF
>TRBD2|NA|TRBV10-3|16|TRBJ2-7
TGTGCCATCAGTGAGTTATATCAGCGGGAGGCTATCGAGCAGTACTTC
CAISELYQREAIEQYF
>NA|NA|TRBV5-4|14|TRBJ1-5
TGTGCCAGCAGCTCGGGACAAACCGATCAGCCCCAGCATTTT
CASSSGQTDQPQHF
>NA|few|TRBV5-1|10|TRBJ2-7
TGCGCCAGCTGCTCGGGTGAGCAGTACTTC
CASCSGEQYF
>NA|NA|TRBV25-1|13|TRBJ1-2
TGTGCCAGCAGTGGAAACCCCAGGGTTGGCTACACCTTC
CASSGNPRVGYTF
>NA|few|TRBV6-5|12|TRBJ1-6
TGTGCCAGCACCGGACACCGAGGACCCCTCCACTTT
CASTGHRGPLHF
>NA|NA|TRBV7-2|14|TRBJ2-3
TGTGCCAGCAGCTCGGGACTGGGTTCCGGTACGCAGTATTTT
CASSSGLGSGTQYF
>NA|NA|TRBV18|13|TRBJ2-5
TGTGCCAGCTCACTGGGCGCGGGAGAGACCCAGTACTTC
CASSLGAGETQYF
>NA|few|TRBV9|15|TRBJ2-3
TGTGCCAGCAGCGTCTCAGCCCTTGAGGGAGATACGCAGTATTTT
CASSVSALEGDTQYF
>TRBD1|few|TRBV5-1|15|TRBJ1-5
TGCGCCAGCAGCTTAGACAGGGCGAGCAATCAGCCCCAGCATTTT
CASSLDRASNQPQHF
>TRBD1|NA|TRBV15|14|TRBJ1-1
TGTGCCACCAGCAGACCGAGACAGGGAACTGAAGCTTTCTTT
CATSRPRQGTEAFF
>NA|NA|TRBV7-8|16|TRBJ1-1
TGTGCCAGCAGCTACAGGACCTTTAATATGGACACTGAAGCTTTCTTT
CASSYRTFNMDTEAFF
>NA|NA|TRBV5-3|16|TRBJ1-5
TGTGCCAGAAGCTCGTTGGAGGGAGGAAGCAATCAGCCCCAGCATTTT
CARSSLEGGSNQPQHF